The present T cell receptor (beta chain) was sequenced within a study of blood T cells in healthy people across ages. Study-level findings and limits: Long-lived donors carried more naive CD4+ cells and greater diversity than aged donors. Because sorting was not performed, PBMCs prevented conclusive naive versus antigen-experienced comparison.

Germline values: CDR1 SGHRS, CDR2 YFSETQ. This CDR3 is built from 13 residues. The ends lost 0 bases at V and 11 bases at J; junction bases unmatched: 3. A J-beta primer mix and a sample-barcoded 5' primer were used in a second PCR of roughly 7 to 12 cycles. Each cDNA molecule, via a template-switch adaptor with 12 random nucleotides, was tagged. MiXCR was run by TCRdb on the 5' RACE reads, yielding one entry per CDR3 protein. Of 1.8 million or so distinct CDR3 sequences listed, around 40% were seen once; the top ten hold roughly 23%. This clonotype has only a few counts. The antigen remains unidentified.

Input material: blood. The origin of this receptor is a human donor in good health. The V and J genes are TRBV5-1 and TRBJ2-3; 10 nucleotides align to TRBD1. The CDR3 reads CASSLVRDRGQYF. As DNA, the CDR3 is TGCGCCAGCAGCTTGGTCCGGGACAGGGGGCAGTATTTT.